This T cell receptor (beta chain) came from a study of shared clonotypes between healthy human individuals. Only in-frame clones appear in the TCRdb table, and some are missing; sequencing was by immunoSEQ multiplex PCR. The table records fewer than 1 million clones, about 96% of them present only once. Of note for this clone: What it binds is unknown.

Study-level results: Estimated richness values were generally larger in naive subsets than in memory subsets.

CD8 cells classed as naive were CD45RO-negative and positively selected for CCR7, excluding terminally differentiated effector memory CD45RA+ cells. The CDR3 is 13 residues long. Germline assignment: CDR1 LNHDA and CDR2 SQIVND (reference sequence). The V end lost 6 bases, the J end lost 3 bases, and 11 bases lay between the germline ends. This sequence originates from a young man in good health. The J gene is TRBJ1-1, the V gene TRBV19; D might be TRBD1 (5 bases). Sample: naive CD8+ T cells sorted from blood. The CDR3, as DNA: TGTGCCAGTAGGCCTTCAGGGTACACTGAAGCTTTCTTT. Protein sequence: CASRPSGYTEAFF.